Here is one TCR beta chain with its context. The antigen remains undetermined. This record belongs to a study of cytomegalovirus exposure and HLA in healthy donors. PCR primers comprised 60 Vbeta and 13 Jbeta primers. Some clones are missing from TCRdb's copy, which holds only in-frame ones; the method was immunoSEQ multiplex PCR. The sample records 90,000 to 150,000 clones, just under 75% being singletons. Germline assignment: CDR1 LNHDA and CDR2 SQIVND (reference sequence). The CDR3 has 14 residues. Trimming shortened V by 6 bases and J by 2 bases, and 10 bases separated the two germline ends. Findings of the study overall: TCR beta V segments were, for the most part, productive about 87% or about 30% of the time in an earlier analysis.

The sequence derives from a human donor in good health. The sample taken for sequencing was PBMCs. This sequence joins TRBV19 and TRBJ1-4; a possible D gene is TRBD1 (5 bases). The CDR3 is CASSFGGTNEKLFF. CDR3 coding DNA: TGTGCCAGTAGCTTCGGGGGGACTAATGAAAAACTGTTTTTT.